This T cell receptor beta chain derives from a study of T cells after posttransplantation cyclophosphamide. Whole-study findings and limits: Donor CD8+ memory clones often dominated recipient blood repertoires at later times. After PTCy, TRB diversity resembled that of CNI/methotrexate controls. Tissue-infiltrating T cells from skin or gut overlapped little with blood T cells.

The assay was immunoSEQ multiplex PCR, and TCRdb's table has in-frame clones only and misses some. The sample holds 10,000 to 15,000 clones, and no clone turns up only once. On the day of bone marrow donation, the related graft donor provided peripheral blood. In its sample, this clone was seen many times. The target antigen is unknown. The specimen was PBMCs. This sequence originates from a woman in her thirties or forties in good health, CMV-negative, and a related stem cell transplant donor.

The CDR3 loop reads CASSPDYEQFF. The CDR3 nucleotides are TGTGCCAGCAGCCCCGACTATGAGCAGTTCTTC. The gene calls are TRBV11-2 and TRBJ2-1; D ambiguous. The V gene's germline CDR1 is SGHAT and CDR2 FQNNGV. V was cut by 5 bases and J by 8 bases, with 7 bases left in between. The CDR3 extends over 11 amino acids.